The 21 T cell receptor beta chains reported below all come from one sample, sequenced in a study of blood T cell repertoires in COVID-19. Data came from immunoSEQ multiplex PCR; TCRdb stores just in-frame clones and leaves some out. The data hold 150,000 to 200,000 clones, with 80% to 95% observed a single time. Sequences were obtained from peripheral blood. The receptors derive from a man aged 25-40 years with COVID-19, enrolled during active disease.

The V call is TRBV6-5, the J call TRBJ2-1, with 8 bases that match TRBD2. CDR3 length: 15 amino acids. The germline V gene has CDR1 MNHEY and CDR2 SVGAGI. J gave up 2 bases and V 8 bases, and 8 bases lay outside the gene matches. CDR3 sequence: CASRFGRGAYNEQFF. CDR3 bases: TGTGCCAGCCGTTTCGGGCGGGGGGCCTACAATGAGCAGTTCTTC.

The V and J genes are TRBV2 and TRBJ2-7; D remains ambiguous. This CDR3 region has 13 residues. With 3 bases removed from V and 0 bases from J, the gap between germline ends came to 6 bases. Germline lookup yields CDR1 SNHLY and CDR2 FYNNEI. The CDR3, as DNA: TGTGCCAGCAGTGATATTATCTCCTACGAGCAGTACTTC. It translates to CASSDIISYEQYF.

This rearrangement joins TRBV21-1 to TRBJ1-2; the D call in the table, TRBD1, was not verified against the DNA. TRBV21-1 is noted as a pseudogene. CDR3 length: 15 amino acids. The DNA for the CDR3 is TGTGCCAGCAGCAAATGGCGGCGGACATCCCATGGCTACACCTTC. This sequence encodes CASSKWRRTSHGYTF.

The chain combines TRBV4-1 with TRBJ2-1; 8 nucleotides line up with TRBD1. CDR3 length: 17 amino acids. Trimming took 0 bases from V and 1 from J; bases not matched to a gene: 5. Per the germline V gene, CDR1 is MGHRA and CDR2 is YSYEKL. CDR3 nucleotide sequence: TGCGCCAGCAGCCAAGATCCCGGACAGGGTTCCTACAATGAGCAGTTCTTC. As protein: CASSQDPGQGSYNEQFF.

CDR3 sequence (DNA): TGTGCCAGCAGCCCCCGGGACAGGGGGCATTCCGACTATGGCTACACCTTC. This translates into CASSPRDRGHSDYGYTF. The chain links TRBV27 to TRBJ1-2; TRBD1 matches at 12 bases. Looked up from germline, CDR1 is MNHEY and CDR2 is SMNVEV (reference sequence). The CDR3 has 17 amino acids. Trimming cost V 6 bases and J 3 bases; bases outside gene matches: 11.

In DNA, the CDR3 is TGCGCCAGCAGCTCGTTAGACAGGGGGCTCACCGGGGAGCTGTTTTTT. Protein: CASSSLDRGLTGELFF. The chain joins TRBV5-1 to TRBJ2-2; 10 bases fit TRBD1. Germline V gene sequence: CDR1 SGHRS, CDR2 YFSETQ. The CDR3 extends over 16 amino acids. V was clipped by 3 bases and J by 4 bases; unmatched bases: 6.

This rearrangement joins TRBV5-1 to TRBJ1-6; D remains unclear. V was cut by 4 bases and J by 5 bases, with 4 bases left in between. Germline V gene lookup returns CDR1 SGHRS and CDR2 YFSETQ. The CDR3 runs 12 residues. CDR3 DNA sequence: TGCGCCAGCAGCCAGAATAATTCACCCCTCCACTTT. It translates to CASSQNNSPLHF. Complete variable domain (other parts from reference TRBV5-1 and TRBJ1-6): KAGVTQTPRYLIKTRGQQVTLSCSPISGHRSVSWYQQTPGQGLQFLFEYFSETQRNKGNFPGRFSGRQFSNSRSEMNVSTLELGDSALYLCASSQNNSPLHFGNGTRLTVT.

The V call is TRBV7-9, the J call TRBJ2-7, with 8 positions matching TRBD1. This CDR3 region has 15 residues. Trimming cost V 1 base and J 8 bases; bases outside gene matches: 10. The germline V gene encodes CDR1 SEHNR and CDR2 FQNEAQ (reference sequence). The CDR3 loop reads CASSLERTGSLKQYF. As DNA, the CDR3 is TGTGCCAGCAGCTTAGAGAGGACAGGGTCTCTCAAGCAGTACTTC.

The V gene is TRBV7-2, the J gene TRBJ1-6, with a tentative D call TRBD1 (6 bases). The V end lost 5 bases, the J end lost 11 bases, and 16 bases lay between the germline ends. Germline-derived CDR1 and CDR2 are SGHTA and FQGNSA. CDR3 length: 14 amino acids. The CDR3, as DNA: TGTGCCAGCAGCCAGGGGACAACCCGAACACCCCTCCACTTT. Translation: CASSQGTTRTPLHF.

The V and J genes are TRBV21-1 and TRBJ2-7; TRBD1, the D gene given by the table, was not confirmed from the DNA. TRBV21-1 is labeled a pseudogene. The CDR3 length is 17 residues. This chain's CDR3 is CASSKIRRDKVSYEQYF. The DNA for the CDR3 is TGTGCCAGCAGCAAAATAAGACGGGACAAAGTATCCTACGAGCAGTACTTC.

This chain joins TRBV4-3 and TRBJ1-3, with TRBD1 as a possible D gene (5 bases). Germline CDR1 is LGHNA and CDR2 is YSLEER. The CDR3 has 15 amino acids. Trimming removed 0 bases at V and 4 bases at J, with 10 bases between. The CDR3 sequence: CASSQDTGVGNTIYF. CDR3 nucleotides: TGCGCCAGCAGCCAAGATACGGGGGTGGGAAACACCATATATTTT.

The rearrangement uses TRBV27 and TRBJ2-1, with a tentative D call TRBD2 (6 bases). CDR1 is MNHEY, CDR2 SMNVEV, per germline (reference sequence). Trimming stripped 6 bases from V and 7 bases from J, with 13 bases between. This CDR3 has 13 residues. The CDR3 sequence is CASRGGFGNEQFF. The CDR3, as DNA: TGTGCCAGCAGGGGAGGTTTCGGAAATGAGCAGTTCTTC.

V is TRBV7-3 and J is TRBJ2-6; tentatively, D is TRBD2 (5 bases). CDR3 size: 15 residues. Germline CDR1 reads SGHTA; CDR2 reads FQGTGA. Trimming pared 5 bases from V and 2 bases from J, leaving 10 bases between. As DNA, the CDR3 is TGTGCCAGCAGCGCGGGCTCCGCTGGGGCCAACGTCCTGACTTTC. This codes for CASSAGSAGANVLTF.

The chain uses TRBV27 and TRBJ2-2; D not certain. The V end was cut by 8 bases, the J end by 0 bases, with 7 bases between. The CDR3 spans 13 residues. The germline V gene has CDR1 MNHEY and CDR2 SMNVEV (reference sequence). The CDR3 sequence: CASGPTNTGELFF. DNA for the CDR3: TGTGCCAGCGGCCCCACGAACACCGGGGAGCTGTTTTTT.

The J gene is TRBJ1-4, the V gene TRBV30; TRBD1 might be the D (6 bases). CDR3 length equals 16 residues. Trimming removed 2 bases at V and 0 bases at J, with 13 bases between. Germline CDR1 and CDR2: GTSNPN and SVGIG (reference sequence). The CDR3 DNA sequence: TGTGCCTGGAGTTGGGGAGGGACATCAACTAATGAAAAACTGTTTTTT. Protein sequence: CAWSWGGTSTNEKLFF.

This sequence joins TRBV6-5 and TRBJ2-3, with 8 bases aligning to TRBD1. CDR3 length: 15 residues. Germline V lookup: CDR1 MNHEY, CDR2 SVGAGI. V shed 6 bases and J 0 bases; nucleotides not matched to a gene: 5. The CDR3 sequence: CASRLTGASTDTQYF. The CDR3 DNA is TGTGCCAGCAGACTGACAGGGGCTAGCACAGATACGCAGTATTTT.

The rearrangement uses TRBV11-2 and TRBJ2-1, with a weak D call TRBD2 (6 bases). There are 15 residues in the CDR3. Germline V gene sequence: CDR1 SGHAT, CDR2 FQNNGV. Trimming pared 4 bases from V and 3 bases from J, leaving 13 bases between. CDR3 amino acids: CASSSNTGDYNEQFF. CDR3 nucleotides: TGTGCCAGCAGCTCCAACACGGGGGACTACAATGAGCAGTTCTTC.

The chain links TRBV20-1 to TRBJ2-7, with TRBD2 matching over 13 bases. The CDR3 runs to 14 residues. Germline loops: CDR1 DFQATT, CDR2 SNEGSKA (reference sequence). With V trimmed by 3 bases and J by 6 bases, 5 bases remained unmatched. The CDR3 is CSASRTSGRGEQYF. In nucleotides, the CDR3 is TGCAGTGCTAGTAGGACTAGCGGGAGAGGCGAGCAGTACTTC.

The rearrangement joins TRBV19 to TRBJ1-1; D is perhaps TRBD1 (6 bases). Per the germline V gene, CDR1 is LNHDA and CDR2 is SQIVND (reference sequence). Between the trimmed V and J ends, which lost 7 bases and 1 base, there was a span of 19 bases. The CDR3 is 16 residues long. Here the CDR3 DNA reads TGTGCCAGTACCCCCTACGGGGGGCGCGGGAACACTGAAGCTTTCTTT. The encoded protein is CASTPYGGRGNTEAFF. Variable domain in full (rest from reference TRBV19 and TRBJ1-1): DGGITQSPKYLFRKEGQNVTLSCEQNLNHDAMYWYRQDPGQGLRLIYYSQIVNDFQKGDIAEGYSVSREKKESFPLTVTSAQKNPTAFYLCASTPYGGRGNTEAFFGQGTRLTVV.

Here the CDR3 DNA reads TGCAGCGTTAAGCCCGGGGGAATGAACACTGAAGCTTTCTTT. It translates to CSVKPGGMNTEAFF. The chain combines TRBV29-1 with TRBJ1-1; possible D gene TRBD1, 5 bases. CDR3 size: 14 residues. Trimming removed 5 bases from V and 0 bases from J, with 13 bases in between. Germline V gives CDR1 SQVTM, CDR2 ANQGSEA. The variable domain in full, completed from reference TRBV29-1 and TRBJ1-1, reads SAVISQKPSRDICQRGTSLTIQCQVDSQVTMMFWYRQQPGQSLTLIATANQGSEATYESGFVIDKFPISRPNLTFSTLTVSNMSPEDSSIYLCSVKPGGMNTEAFFGQGTRLTVV.

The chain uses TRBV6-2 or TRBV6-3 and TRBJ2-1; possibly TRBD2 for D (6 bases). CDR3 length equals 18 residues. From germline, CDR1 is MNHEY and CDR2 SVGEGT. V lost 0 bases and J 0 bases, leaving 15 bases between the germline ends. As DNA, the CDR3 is TGTGCCAGCAGTTACTCGATGAGGCGGGGCAGCTCCTACAATGAGCAGTTCTTC. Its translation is CASSYSMRRGSSYNEQFF.